These T cell receptor beta chains were read from a single sample in a study of blood T cell repertoires in COVID-19. Method: immunoSEQ multiplex PCR; TCRdb's copy keeps in-frame clones and lacks some. The table shows about 120,000 clones, with around 81% occurring only once. The source material was peripheral blood. These TCRs come from a young man with COVID-19, enrolled during active disease. Each CDR3 is given with its conserved first and last residue. D genes are given only for firm matches. Only some rows state a clone size, as once, few, many or a class for expanded clones.

>TRBD1|TRBJ2-7|NA|TRBV6-5
CASRMDRASYEQYF
TGTGCCAGCAGGATGGACAGGGCCTCCTACGAGCAGTACTTC
>TRBD1|TRBJ1-5|NA|TRBV6-1
CASSEYRGQGRQPQHF
TGTGCCAGCAGTGAATACAGGGGACAGGGGCGTCAGCCCCAGCATTTT
>NA|TRBJ1-1|NA|TRBV18
CASSPADPNTEAFF
TGTGCCAGCTCACCAGCAGATCCGAACACTGAAGCTTTCTTT
>TRBD1|TRBJ2-7|NA|TRBV12-3/TRBV12-4
CASSRGQNEQYF
TGTGCCAGCAGTCGGGGACAGAACGAGCAGTACTTC
>NA|TRBJ1-1|NA|TRBV25-1
CASELNLESTEAFF
TGTGCCAGCGAACTTAACCTGGAGAGCACTGAAGCTTTCTTT
>TRBD2|TRBJ2-2|NA|TRBV30
CAWRVAGGRGELFF
TGTGCCTGGAGGGTAGCGGGAGGTCGCGGGGAGCTGTTTTTT
>TRBD1|TRBJ1-4|NA|TRBV14
CASSTYHRTGQGLEKLFF
TGTGCCAGCAGCACTTATCATCGGACGGGACAGGGTCTCGAAAAACTGTTTTTT
>TRBD2|TRBJ2-1|NA|TRBV7-2
CASNSGQYNLAGGPNEQFF
TGTGCCAGCAACTCAGGACAGTACAACCTAGCGGGAGGGCCTAATGAGCAGTTCTTC
>TRBD1|TRBJ1-6|NA|TRBV3-1/TRBV3-2
CASNNRDRNSPLHF
TGTGCCAGCAACAACCGGGACAGAAATTCACCCCTCCACTTT
>TRBD1|TRBJ2-7|NA|TRBV3-1/TRBV3-2
CASSPTRGTGGHEQYF
TGTGCCAGCAGCCCCACGAGGGGGACAGGGGGCCACGAGCAGTACTTC
>NA|TRBJ2-1|NA|TRBV5-8
CASSLTVIPTSNEQFF
TGTGCCAGCAGCTTGACGGTTATCCCTACGTCCAATGAGCAGTTCTTC
>NA|TRBJ2-2|few|TRBV5-1
CASSLVSGWNLGELFF
TGCGCCAGCAGCTTGGTGTCAGGGTGGAACTTAGGGGAGCTGTTTTTT
>NA|TRBJ2-7|few|TRBV27
CASASMSGSYEQYF
TGTGCCAGCGCTTCTATGTCGGGTAGCTACGAGCAGTACTTC
>NA|TRBJ1-5|NA|TRBV19
CASSSGGGNQPQHF
TGTGCCAGTAGTAGCGGGGGCGGCAATCAGCCCCAGCATTTT
>NA|TRBJ1-5|NA|TRBV12-3/TRBV12-4
CASSRVGRPQHF
TGTGCCAGCAGTAGAGTAGGGAGGCCCCAGCATTTT
>TRBD1|TRBJ1-5|NA|TRBV4-3
CASSQDMGQGHQPQHF
TGCGCCAGCAGCCAAGATATGGGACAGGGTCATCAGCCCCAGCATTTT
>TRBD1|TRBJ1-2|NA|TRBV28
CASTPGTAANYGYTF
TGTGCCAGCACCCCAGGGACAGCCGCTAACTATGGCTACACCTTC
>TRBD1|TRBJ1-5|NA|TRBV6-1
CASSEVPTGGNQPQHF
TGTGCCAGCAGTGAAGTCCCTACAGGGGGCAATCAGCCCCAGCATTTT
>NA|TRBJ2-7|NA|TRBV12-3/TRBV12-4
CASSFSPYEQYF
TGTGCCAGCAGTTTTAGCCCCTACGAGCAGTACTTC
>TRBD1|TRBJ1-3|NA|TRBV20-1
CSASLGQGAHSGNTIYF
TGCAGTGCTAGTTTGGGACAGGGCGCGCATAGTGGAAACACCATATATTTT
>NA|TRBJ1-4|NA|TRBV6-6
CASSDRSLGKLFF
TGTGCCAGCAGCGACCGGAGCCTCGGAAAACTGTTTTTT
>NA|TRBJ2-5|NA|TRBV5-1
CASSVGGANLETQYF
TGCGCCAGCAGCGTCGGGGGAGCGAACCTTGAGACCCAGTACTTC
>NA|TRBJ1-1|NA|TRBV3-1/TRBV3-2
CASSQVARRGADTEAFF
TGTGCCAGCAGCCAAGTGGCCCGGCGGGGGGCGGACACTGAAGCTTTCTTT
>NA|TRBJ1-2|few|TRBV6-5
CASTLGANYGYTF
TGTGCCAGCACGCTGGGAGCTAACTATGGCTACACCTTC
>TRBD1|TRBJ2-1|NA|TRBV15
CATSRQGAYNEQFF
TGTGCCACCAGCAGACAGGGGGCATACAATGAGCAGTTCTTC
>NA|TRBJ1-2|NA|TRBV5-1
CASSLQADSNYGYTF
TGCGCCAGCAGCTTGCAGGCCGATTCTAACTATGGCTACACCTTC
>NA|TRBJ2-2|once|TRBV5-6
CASSYTTFGTGELFF
TGTGCCAGCAGCTATACTACCTTCGGCACCGGGGAGCTGTTTTTT
>TRBD1|TRBJ1-2|NA|TRBV6-5
CASSYSPWTGSNGYTF
TGTGCCAGCAGTTACTCCCCCTGGACAGGGAGTAATGGCTACACCTTC
>NA|TRBJ1-5|NA|TRBV27
CASSLGGARTVQPQHF
TGTGCCAGCAGTTTAGGGGGGGCGAGAACGGTTCAACCCCAGCATTTT
>TRBD1|TRBJ2-5|NA|TRBV28
CASSSGQVQETQYF
TGTGCCAGCAGTTCTGGACAGGTCCAAGAGACCCAGTACTTC
>TRBD1|TRBJ1-4|NA|TRBV30
CAWSPYSTGGGEKLFF
TGTGCCTGGAGTCCTTACTCGACAGGGGGAGGGGAAAAACTGTTTTTT
>TRBD1|TRBJ1-4|NA|TRBV9
CASSISGQINEKLFF
TGTGCCAGCAGCATCTCGGGACAGATTAATGAAAAACTGTTTTTT
>TRBD2|TRBJ2-2|NA|TRBV2
CASSEASVAGGPGELFF
TGTGCCAGCAGTGAAGCGTCGGTAGCGGGAGGGCCCGGGGAGCTGTTTTTT
>TRBD1|TRBJ1-2|NA|TRBV27
CASRPQTGAGYGYTF
TGTGCCAGCAGACCCCAGACAGGGGCCGGCTATGGCTACACCTTC
>NA|TRBJ1-4|NA|TRBV5-1
CASRWQDNEKLFF
TGCGCCAGCCGGTGGCAGGATAATGAAAAACTGTTTTTT
>TRBD1|TRBJ2-7|NA|TRBV28
CASRTGTYEQYF
TGTGCCAGTCGGACAGGTACCTACGAGCAGTACTTC
>NA|TRBJ2-4|few|TRBV3-1/TRBV3-2
CASSQVSGIQYF
TGTGCCAGCAGCCAAGTTAGCGGCATTCAGTACTTC
>NA|TRBJ2-4|NA|TRBV5-6
CASSSGTQVAKNIQYF
TGTGCCAGCAGTTCCGGGACACAAGTAGCCAAAAACATTCAGTACTTC
>NA|TRBJ2-2|NA|TRBV27
CASSHTTGNTGELFF
TGTGCCAGCAGTCACACAACGGGTAACACCGGGGAGCTGTTTTTT
>NA|TRBJ2-7|NA|TRBV18
CASSPYDLVGSYEQYF
TGTGCCAGCTCACCCTATGACTTGGTCGGGTCCTACGAGCAGTACTTC
>TRBD1|TRBJ1-2|NA|TRBV30
CAWSRRAGGTTNYGYTF
TGTGCCTGGAGTCGGAGGGCAGGGGGGACGACTAACTATGGCTACACCTTC
>NA|TRBJ1-1|NA|TRBV29-1
CSVEGQTNTEAFF
TGCAGCGTTGAAGGGCAGACTAACACTGAAGCTTTCTTT
>NA|TRBJ1-1|once|TRBV7-9
CASSFMIIHQGNTEAFF
TGTGCCAGCAGCTTCATGATAATACATCAGGGGAACACTGAAGCTTTCTTT
>TRBD2|TRBJ2-1|NA|TRBV2
CASSSPDQIAGAPYNEQFF
TGTGCCAGCAGTTCCCCTGACCAAATAGCGGGAGCCCCCTACAATGAGCAGTTCTTC
>TRBD1|TRBJ1-1|NA|TRBV29-1
CSGGQGSNTEAFF
TGCAGCGGAGGACAGGGTTCGAACACTGAAGCTTTCTTT
>NA|TRBJ2-3|NA|TRBV10-2
CASRKDSLADTQYF
TGCGCCAGCAGGAAGGACTCCCTTGCAGATACGCAGTATTTT
>NA|TRBJ2-5|NA|TRBV18
CASGPGQETQYF
TGTGCCAGCGGGCCTGGTCAAGAGACCCAGTACTTC
>TRBD2|TRBJ2-5|NA|TRBV11-2
CASSLSRGGSTETQYF
TGTGCCAGCAGCTTATCGAGGGGCGGGAGTACCGAGACCCAGTACTTC
>NA|TRBJ2-4|once|TRBV29-1
CSVVGADKNIQYF
TGCAGCGTTGTTGGGGCTGACAAAAACATTCAGTACTTC
>NA|TRBJ2-4|NA|TRBV11-3
CASSLGPSESYIQYF
TGTGCCAGCAGCTTAGGACCCTCGGAGTCTTACATTCAGTACTTC
>NA|TRBJ1-1|NA|TRBV27
CASRIQGGTEAFF
TGTGCCAGCAGAATACAGGGTGGCACTGAAGCTTTCTTT
>TRBD1|TRBJ2-5|NA|TRBV6-2/TRBV6-3
CASSSGQGPQETQYF
TGTGCCAGCAGTTCGGGACAGGGGCCCCAAGAGACCCAGTACTTC
>TRBD2|TRBJ2-7|NA|TRBV11-2
CASSSTLLRLAGVEQYF
TGTGCCAGCAGCTCTACCCTCCTCCGACTAGCGGGAGTCGAGCAGTACTTC
>NA|TRBJ1-6|NA|TRBV23-1
CASALNCSPLHF
TGCGCCAGCGCCCTCAACTGTTCACCCCTCCACTTT
>TRBD2|TRBJ2-5|NA|TRBV5-1
CASTSAGGQETQYF
TGCGCCAGCACCTCGGCCGGGGGGCAAGAGACCCAGTACTTC